This T cell receptor beta chain is drawn from a study of T cells after posttransplantation cyclophosphamide. Measured with immunoSEQ multiplex PCR; TCRdb has only the in-frame clones, and not every one. Found here are roughly 20,000 clones, roughly 98% of them singletons; the top ten hold under 0.2%. Overall study findings and caveats: TRB overlap between skin or GI tissue T cells and blood was limited.

Cells defined as naive were viable CD3+CD4+ or CD3+CD8+ and CCR7+CD45RA+CD45RO-CD95-CD27+CD28+. Germline lookup yields CDR1 SGDLS and CDR2 YYNGEE. The CDR3 is made up of 13 amino acids. Between the trimmed V and J ends, which lost 3 bases and 3 bases, there was a span of 10 bases. Comments on this clone: What it binds is not known.

The receptor was isolated from a man between 40 and 49 years old in good health, CMV-negative, and a related stem cell transplant donor. The V gene is TRBV9, the J gene TRBJ2-7; D might be TRBD2 (5 bases). What was sequenced was naive CD4+ T cells sorted from PBMCs. DNA for the CDR3: TGTGCCAGCAGCGGAGCGGCCCACTACGAGCAGTACTTC. This encodes CASSGAAHYEQYF.